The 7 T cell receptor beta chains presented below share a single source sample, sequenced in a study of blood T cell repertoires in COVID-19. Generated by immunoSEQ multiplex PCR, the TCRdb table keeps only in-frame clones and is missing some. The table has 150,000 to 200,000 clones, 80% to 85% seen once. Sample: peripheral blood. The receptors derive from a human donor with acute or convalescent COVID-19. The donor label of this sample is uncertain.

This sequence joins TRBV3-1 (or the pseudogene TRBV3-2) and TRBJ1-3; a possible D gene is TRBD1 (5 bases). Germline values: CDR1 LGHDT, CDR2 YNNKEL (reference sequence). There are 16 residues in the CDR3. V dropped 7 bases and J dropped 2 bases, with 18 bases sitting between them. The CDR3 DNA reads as TGTGCCAGCACCGGGTCTGGGGGGATTGCTGGAAACACCATATATTTT. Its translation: CASTGSGGIAGNTIYF.

The CDR3 DNA is TGTGCCAGCAGCCCGGCCGGGGATGGCTACACCTTC. Its protein is CASSPAGDGYTF. V and J are TRBV28 and TRBJ1-2; no firm D call. The CDR3 is 12 residues long. The germline gives CDR1 MDHEN, CDR2 SYDVKM. The V end was cut by 6 bases, the J end by 6 bases, with 11 bases between.

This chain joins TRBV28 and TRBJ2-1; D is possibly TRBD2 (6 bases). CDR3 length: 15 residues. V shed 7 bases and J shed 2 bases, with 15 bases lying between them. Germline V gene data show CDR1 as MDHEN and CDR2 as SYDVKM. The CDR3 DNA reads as TGTGCCAGCATCCTTTCCGGGGGTGCCTACAATGAGCAGTTCTTC. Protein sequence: CASILSGGAYNEQFF.

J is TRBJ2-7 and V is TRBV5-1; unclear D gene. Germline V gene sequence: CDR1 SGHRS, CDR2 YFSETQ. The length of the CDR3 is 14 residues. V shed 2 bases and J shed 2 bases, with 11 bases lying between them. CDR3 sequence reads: CASSFGPGTYEQYF. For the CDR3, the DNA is TGCGCCAGCAGCTTTGGCCCAGGAACCTACGAGCAGTACTTC.

The CDR3 DNA reads TGTGCCAGCAGACAAGACAGGGGAGAGACCGGGGAGCTGTTTTTT. It yields the protein CASRQDRGETGELFF. The chain combines TRBV6-4 with TRBJ2-2, with 8 bases fitting TRBD1. The V gene end was trimmed by 6 bases and the J gene end by 5 bases; junction bases not matched to a gene: 8. Germline V gene lookup returns CDR1 MRHNA and CDR2 SNTAGT. The CDR3 sequence is 15 residues long.

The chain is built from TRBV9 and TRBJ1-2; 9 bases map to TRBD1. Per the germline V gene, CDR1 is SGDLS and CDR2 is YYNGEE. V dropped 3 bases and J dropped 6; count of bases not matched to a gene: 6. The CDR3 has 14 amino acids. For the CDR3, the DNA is TGTGCCAGCAGCGCTGGACAGGGGATAAATGGCTACACCTTC. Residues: CASSAGQGINGYTF.

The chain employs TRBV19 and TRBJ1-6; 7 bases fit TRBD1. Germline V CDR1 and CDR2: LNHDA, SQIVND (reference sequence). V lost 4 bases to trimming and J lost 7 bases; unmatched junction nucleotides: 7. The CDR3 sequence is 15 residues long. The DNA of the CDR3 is TGTGCCAGTAGTACCCGACAGGGAGGAAATTCACCCCTCCACTTT. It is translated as CASSTRQGGNSPLHF.